Sequencing of this T cell receptor (beta chain) was carried out in a study of early T cells in non-severe SARS-CoV-2 infection (dated by TCRdb to the early 2020s). Looking at the study overall: Because TCR sequencing was done on bulk RNA from unsorted whole blood, the alpha and beta chains could not be paired. Study-level results and caveats: VDJdb matching was skewed toward anti-spike CD8 responses and likely underestimated virus-specific expansions by missing private and CD4 specificities.

Receptor amplification or capture employed 5' RACE. TCRdb names NextSeq 500 as the instrument used. In the TCR library protocol, unique molecular identifiers were attached to individual cDNA molecules to correct for PCR bias and sequencing error. Both TCR alpha and beta chains were sequenced, and tight co-correlation was observed between alpha and beta sequence abundances in each sample. Under the source paper's analysis protocol: Decombinator V4 was used to perform V gene, J gene and CDR3 annotation of TCR sequences. TCRs were defined as expanded if a significant change between any two time points was detected under a Poisson model with p below 0.0001. TCR abundances were normalised to the total number of TCRs sequenced per sample and expressed as counts per million. TRAV1-2 paired with TRAJ12, TRAJ20 or TRAJ33 defined MAIT TCRs, while TRAV10 paired with TRAJ18 defined iNKT TCRs. A search of VDJdb, accessed on 1 November 2021, was run for TCRs annotated to CMV, EBV and SARS-CoV-2, with TCRs annotated for multiple antigens excluded. TCRdb reprocessed the public reads (quality trimming at Q25 with fastp, clone calling with MiXCR) and kept in-frame beta chains. Here each entry gathers all rows of one CDR3 protein and keeps the most common genes and DNA. These V and J calls rely on TCRdb rather than the paper's analysis. A total of 35,000 to 45,000 distinct CDR3 sequences appear in this sample, more than 10% of them only once. The ten largest clones represent approximately 16% of the sample.

The trim is 0 bases for V and 9 bases for J, with a gap of 15 bases between the germline ends. The germline V gene specifies MNHEY as CDR1 and SVGEGT as CDR2. The CDR3 holds 15 amino acids from the cysteine to the phenylalanine. Only CDR3 DNA is held: 45 bases, read in frame from base 1. This was a case-control study nested in a cohort of healthcare workers in London, UK, who had nasopharyngeal swab PCR tests and blood samples taken every week. Healthcare workers were recruited during the week of the UK lockdown, between 23 and 31 March 2020, and followed weekly for up to roughly 16 weeks. Points on this clonotype: Its target antigen remains unknown. Base qualities are not recorded, but no much larger clone differs from it by a single base.

The sequence links TRBV6-2 or TRBV6-3 to TRBJ1-5; TRBD1 might be the D gene, on 5 matching bases. The sequence was collected from an adult who was a healthcare worker with PCR-confirmed SARS-CoV-2 infection or an uninfected control (not recorded which). Sequencing was performed on whole blood. The DNA sequence is given as TGTGCCAGCAGTTACTCGGGGGACTCACCGCTGCCCCAGCATTTT. This gives the protein CASSYSGDSPLPQHF.